These 27 T cell receptor beta chains were sequenced from one sample in a study of blood T cell repertoires in COVID-19. Libraries were prepared by immunoSEQ multiplex PCR; TCRdb keeps only in-frame clonotypes and omits some of them. The table lists around 480,000 clones, around 90% of them singletons, with under 0.75% in the top ten. The material sequenced was PBMCs or T cells enriched from blood (not recorded which). These receptors were taken from a woman younger than 35 who had recovered from COVID-19.

V gene TRBV28 combines with J gene TRBJ2-5; D is ambiguous. This CDR3 contains 15 residues. Germline values: CDR1 MDHEN, CDR2 SYDVKM. Trimming took off 6 bases at V and 5 bases at J, with 19 bases between the two ends. The CDR3 protein is CASRPKTVPRETQYF. CDR3 DNA: TGTGCCAGCAGACCCAAGACGGTCCCCAGGGAGACCCAGTACTTC. Combining the CDR3 with reference TRBV28 and TRBJ2-5 gives the whole variable domain DVKVTQSSRYLVKRTGEKVFLECVQDMDHENMFWYRQDPGLGLRLIYFSYDVKMKEKGDIPEGYSVSREKKERFSLILESASTNQTSMYLCASRPKTVPRETQYFGPGTRLLVL.

The chain has TRBV5-4 and TRBJ1-5; D gene uncertain. Germline loops: CDR1 SGHNT, CDR2 YYREEE (reference sequence). V dropped 0 bases and J dropped 5 bases, with 6 bases sitting between them. The CDR3 loop spans 13 amino acids. Here the CDR3 DNA reads TGTGCCAGCAGCTTGGGGCAGGATCAGCCCCAGCATTTT. This encodes CASSLGQDQPQHF.

The chain recombines TRBV21-1 with TRBJ1-4. TRBV21-1 is reported as a pseudogene. This CDR3 is built from 14 residues. Written as DNA, the CDR3 is TGTGCCAGCAGCGGGCGGGGACTAAATGAAAAACTGTTTTTT. It specifies CASSGRGLNEKLFF.

The chain carries TRBV18 and TRBJ2-4; D possibly corresponds to TRBD1 (5 bases). CDR3 length equals 13 residues. CDR1 and CDR2 from the germline V gene are KGHSH and LQKENI. V was cut by 4 bases and J by 10 bases, with 14 bases left in between. The CDR3: CASSLQGLGIQYF. DNA of the CDR3: TGTGCCAGCTCACTCCAGGGTTTGGGGATTCAGTACTTC.

V usage is TRBV10-2 and J usage is TRBJ1-2; D remains unclear. The ends were cut back, 6 bases at V and 4 bases at J, with 9 bases in the middle. The CDR3 runs to 12 residues. Germline-derived CDR1 and CDR2 are WSHSY and SAAADI. This CDR3 reads CASRTDSYGYTF. CDR3 nucleotide sequence: TGCGCCAGCAGAACTGACTCCTATGGCTACACCTTC.

The gene calls are TRBV20-1 and TRBJ1-3, with D perhaps matching TRBD1 (6 bases). The CDR3 covers 14 residues. Looked up from germline, CDR1 is DFQATT and CDR2 is SNEGSKA (reference sequence). The V gene lost 3 bases and the J gene lost 4 bases, with 13 bases spanning the gap. The CDR3 nucleotides read TGCAGTGCTAGTCCAGGGGAATCCGGAAACACCATATATTTT. Encoded protein: CSASPGESGNTIYF.

The J gene is TRBJ2-7, the V gene TRBV7-2; TRBD2 matches at 12 bases. CDR3 length equals 14 residues. Trimming removed 6 bases from V and 7 bases from J; junction bases left unmatched: 7. Germline V CDR1 and CDR2: SGHTA, FQGNSA. Written as DNA, the CDR3 is TGTGCCAGCAGACCTAGCGGGGGGGCAGGAGAGCAGTACTTC. Protein: CASRPSGGAGEQYF.

The J gene is TRBJ2-3, the V gene TRBV7-6; tentative D call: TRBD1 (6 bases). The CDR3 length is 16 residues. The germline CDR1 and CDR2 sequences are SGHVS and FNYEAQ. V lost 0 bases to trimming and J lost 2 bases, with 12 bases between them. The DNA for the CDR3 is TGTGCCAGCAGCTTAGCGCCGGCAGGGGCCACAGATACGCAGTATTTT. Amino acid sequence: CASSLAPAGATDTQYF.

The gene calls are TRBV5-1 and TRBJ2-2; the match to TRBD1 covers 8 bases. The V gene end was trimmed by 0 bases and the J gene end by 7 bases; junction bases not matched to a gene: 5. The CDR3 is made up of 15 amino acids. The germline gives CDR1 SGHRS, CDR2 YFSETQ. For the CDR3, the DNA is TGCGCCAGCAGCTTGGGGACAGGGCGCAGCGGGGAGCTGTTTTTT. Amino acid sequence: CASSLGTGRSGELFF.

V usage is TRBV29-1 and J usage is TRBJ1-2; no clear D gene. V was shortened by 0 bases and J by 7 bases, with 6 bases between the two germline ends. This CDR3 has 11 amino acids. CDR1 SQVTM and CDR2 ANQGSEA come from the germline V gene. This CDR3 is CSVEEGSGYTF. DNA for the CDR3: TGCAGCGTTGAAGAAGGGAGTGGCTACACCTTC.

The V and J genes are TRBV2 and TRBJ2-3; D perhaps matches TRBD2 (7 bases). V dropped 5 bases and J dropped 4 bases, with 16 bases sitting between them. Germline V gene lookup returns CDR1 SNHLY and CDR2 FYNNEI. The CDR3 is 15 residues long. This CDR3 reads CASSPIGGRADTQYF. CDR3 DNA: TGTGCCAGCAGTCCTATCGGGGGGCGTGCAGATACGCAGTATTTT.

The rearrangement joins TRBV2 to TRBJ2-2; possible D gene TRBD2, 6 bases. Germline assignment: CDR1 SNHLY and CDR2 FYNNEI. This CDR3 region has 14 residues. The V gene lost 5 bases and the J gene lost 7 bases, with 14 bases spanning the gap. The CDR3 nucleotides are TGTGCCAGCAGTAGGAGGGGAGCGGACGGGGAGCTGTTTTTT. Its translation: CASSRRGADGELFF.

This clone came up a few times. Other DNA variants within this sample encode the same CDR3. The rearrangement links TRBV19 to TRBJ2-2; no definite D call. CDR3 size: 11 residues. Germline V lookup: CDR1 LNHDA, CDR2 SQIVND (reference sequence). V gave up 7 bases and J gave up 3 bases, with 3 bases separating them. The CDR3 DNA sequence: TGTGCCAGTACTTACACCGGGGAGCTGTTTTTT. Translating it yields CASTYTGELFF.

The rearrangement joins TRBV7-9 to TRBJ1-1, with TRBD1 matching 10 bases. CDR1 and CDR2 (germline): SEHNR, FQNEAQ (reference sequence). Germline trimming cut 4 bases from V and 5 bases from J; bases unmatched to any gene: 4. There are 14 residues in the CDR3. The CDR3 loop reads CASSSWTGGTEAFF. CDR3 DNA sequence: TGTGCCAGCAGCTCGTGGACAGGGGGGACTGAAGCTTTCTTT.

The genes are TRBV6-5 and TRBJ1-1; D ambiguous. The CDR3 is 12 amino acids. V was shortened by 6 bases and J by 4 bases, with 9 bases between the two germline ends. Per germline, CDR1 MNHEY and CDR2 SVGAGI. CDR3 in DNA: TGTGCCAGCAGCTTTAGCGGCACTGAAGCTTTCTTT. Its protein product is CASSFSGTEAFF.

This clone was counted between two and nine times. The V gene is TRBV6-5, the J gene TRBJ1-6; 7 bases agree with TRBD1. The CDR3 extends over 15 amino acids. The germline CDR1 and CDR2 sequences are MNHEY and SVGAGI. The J segment lost 9 bases and the V segment lost 7 bases, leaving 12 bases of the junction unmatched. CDR3 in DNA: TGTGCCAGCACCCCCCCTACAGGGGAAAGTTCACCCCTCCACTTT. Translated, it gives CASTPPTGESSPLHF.

V usage is TRBV6-5 and J usage is TRBJ1-2; a possible D gene is TRBD1 (5 bases). The V end lost 6 bases, the J end lost 2 bases, and 16 bases lay between the germline ends. The germline gives CDR1 MNHEY, CDR2 SVGAGI. The CDR3 runs 15 residues. The CDR3 loop is CASSLRGGINYGYTF. The CDR3 DNA reads TGTGCCAGCAGCTTAAGGGGTGGGATAAACTATGGCTACACCTTC.

The chain uses TRBV3-1 (or the pseudogene TRBV3-2) and TRBJ2-7; D not certain. Germline V gene data show CDR1 as LGHDT and CDR2 as YNNKEL (reference sequence). V lost 1 base and J lost 5, with 6 bases in between. The CDR3 runs 12 residues. The CDR3 is CASSQVRDEQYF. The CDR3 DNA reads TGTGCCAGCAGCCAAGTTCGGGACGAGCAGTACTTC.

The chain combines TRBV5-1 with TRBJ1-6, with D maybe TRBD1 (6 bases). This CDR3 has 15 amino acids. The V and J ends lost 4 bases and 7 bases respectively, with 15 bases between them. Germline V gene sequence: CDR1 SGHRS, CDR2 YFSETQ. The CDR3 reads CASSLTTGYNSPLHF. CDR3 bases: TGCGCCAGCAGCCTTACTACAGGGTACAATTCACCCCTCCACTTT.

The chain couples TRBV4-1 to TRBJ1-2; the D is unclear. Trimming stripped 4 bases from V and 4 bases from J, with 16 bases between. This CDR3 has 15 residues. CDR1 MGHRA and CDR2 YSYEKL come from the germline V gene. In DNA form, the CDR3 reads TGCGCCAGCAGCCTAAGATTTGAGAATGGCTATGGCTACACCTTC. It yields the protein CASSLRFENGYGYTF.

The gene calls are TRBV7-8 and TRBJ1-5, with D unclear. V was pared by 3 bases and J by 5 bases, with 8 bases between. Germline-derived CDR1 and CDR2 are SGHVS and FQNEAQ. The CDR3 has 13 amino acids. CDR3 nucleotide sequence: TGTGCCAGCAGCTTTTCTTCGGATCAGCCCCAGCATTTT. Protein product: CASSFSSDQPQHF.

This clone was found once. This chain uses TRBV3-1 (or the pseudogene TRBV3-2) with TRBJ1-6, with D possibly matching TRBD1 (6 bases). CDR3 length: 18 amino acids. Germline assignment: CDR1 LGHDT and CDR2 YNNKEL (reference sequence). Trimming removed 0 bases at V and 8 bases at J, with 20 bases between. Here the CDR3 DNA reads TGTGCCAGCAGCCAAGATCTTTGGGGGGGGGCCCTTGATTCACCCCTCCACTTT. Its translation is CASSQDLWGGALDSPLHF.

The genes are TRBV9 and TRBJ2-3; no clear D. CDR1 is SGDLS and CDR2 is YYNGEE in the germline V gene. Trimming took 5 bases from V and 0 from J, leaving 10 bases between them. This CDR3 contains 14 residues. CDR3 loop: CASSLSPSTDTQYF. In nucleotides, the CDR3 is TGTGCCAGCAGTCTTTCCCCTAGCACAGATACGCAGTATTTT.

The chain combines TRBV9 with TRBJ2-7; D call uncertain. Germline V gene sequence: CDR1 SGDLS, CDR2 YYNGEE. V was clipped by 3 bases and J by 6 bases, with 10 bases between them. The CDR3 sequence is 12 residues long. CDR3 region: CASSGYTGEQYF. CDR3 sequence (DNA): TGTGCCAGCAGCGGATACACGGGCGAGCAGTACTTC.

This rearrangement joins TRBV18 to TRBJ2-5, with TRBD1 matching 8 bases. CDR3 size: 15 residues. The germline CDR1 and CDR2 sequences are KGHSH and LQKENI. V trimming: 2 bases; J trimming: 5 bases; junction bases outside the gene matches: 7. The CDR3 reads CASSPVTGEVETQYF. The CDR3 nucleotides are TGTGCCAGCTCACCAGTGACAGGGGAAGTGGAGACCCAGTACTTC.

A single count supports this clone. V and J are TRBV19 and TRBJ1-6; maybe TRBD1 (5 bases). The CDR3 extends over 11 amino acids. V was trimmed by 3 bases and J by 14 bases, leaving 8 bases between them. Germline CDR1 and CDR2: LNHDA and SQIVND (reference sequence). CDR3: CASSMTGALHF. The CDR3 DNA follows: TGTGCCAGTAGTATGACGGGGGCCCTCCACTTT.

This clone was observed a single time. The chain couples TRBV5-1 to TRBJ1-2; D might be TRBD1 (5 bases). Trimming left V 4 bases short and J 2 bases short, with 21 bases between. The CDR3 extends over 17 amino acids. The germline V gene encodes CDR1 SGHRS and CDR2 YFSETQ. For the CDR3, the DNA is TGCGCCAGCAGCCGGGGAGGGGTAAGAGAAGCGAACTATGGCTACACCTTC. It specifies CASSRGGVREANYGYTF. Combining the CDR3 with reference TRBV5-1 and TRBJ1-2 gives the whole variable domain KAGVTQTPRYLIKTRGQQVTLSCSPISGHRSVSWYQQTPGQGLQFLFEYFSETQRNKGNFPGRFSGRQFSNSRSEMNVSTLELGDSALYLCASSRGGVREANYGYTFGSGTRLTVV.